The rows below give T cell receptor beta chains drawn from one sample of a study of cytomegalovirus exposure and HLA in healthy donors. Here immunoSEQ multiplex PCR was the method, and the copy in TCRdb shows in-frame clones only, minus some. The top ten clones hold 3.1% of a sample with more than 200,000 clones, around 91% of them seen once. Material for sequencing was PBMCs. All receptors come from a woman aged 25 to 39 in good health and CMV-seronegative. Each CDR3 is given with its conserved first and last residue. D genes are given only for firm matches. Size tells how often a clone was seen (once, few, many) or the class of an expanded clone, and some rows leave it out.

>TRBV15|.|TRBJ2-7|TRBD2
CATSREAGVRNEQYF
TGTGCCACCAGCAGAGAAGCGGGAGTTAGGAATGAGCAGTACTTC
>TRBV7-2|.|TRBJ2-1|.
CASSRPGASYNEQFF
TGTGCCAGCAGCCGACCGGGTGCCTCCTACAATGAGCAGTTCTTC
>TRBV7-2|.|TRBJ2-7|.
CASSLEAGNLYEQYF
TGTGCCAGCAGCTTAGAGGCAGGGAACCTTTACGAGCAGTACTTC
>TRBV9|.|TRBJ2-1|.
CASSGVSSYNEQFF
TGTGCCAGCAGCGGGGTAAGCTCCTACAATGAGCAGTTCTTC
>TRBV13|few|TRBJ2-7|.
CASSPAASSYEQYF
TGTGCCAGCAGCCCTGCAGCAAGCTCCTACGAGCAGTACTTC
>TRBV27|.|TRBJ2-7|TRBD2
CASRGTSGRVSDYEQYF
TGTGCCAGCAGGGGGACTAGCGGGAGGGTTTCAGATTACGAGCAGTACTTC
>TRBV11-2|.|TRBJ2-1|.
CASSLRSSNEQFF
TGTGCCAGCAGCTTAAGGTCGAGCAATGAGCAGTTCTTC
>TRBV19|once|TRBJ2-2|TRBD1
CASRVWDGGTGGSTGELFF
TGTGCCAGTAGAGTATGGGACGGCGGGACAGGGGGATCGACCGGGGAGCTGTTTTTT
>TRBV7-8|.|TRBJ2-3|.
CASSSVDSAPDTQYF
TGTGCCAGCAGCTCTGTCGACAGTGCACCAGATACGCAGTATTTT
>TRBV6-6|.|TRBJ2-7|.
CASSQTSFEQYF
TGTGCCAGCAGTCAAACTAGTTTCGAGCAGTACTTC
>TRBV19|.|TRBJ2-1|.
CACTDSSYNEQFF
TGTGCCTGCACGGATAGCTCCTACAATGAGCAGTTCTTC
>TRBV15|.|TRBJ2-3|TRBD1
CATRWAQGASDTQYF
TGTGCCACCAGATGGGCCCAGGGGGCTTCAGATACGCAGTATTTT
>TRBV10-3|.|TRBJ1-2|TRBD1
CAISDEGQGNTNYGYTF
TGTGCCATCAGTGATGAGGGACAGGGAAATACTAACTATGGCTACACCTTC
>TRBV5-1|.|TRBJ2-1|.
CASSFLGTDSYNEQFF
TGCGCCAGCAGCTTTTTGGGGACCGACTCCTACAATGAGCAGTTCTTC
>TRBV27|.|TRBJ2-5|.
CASSSRLKPETQYF
TGTGCCAGCAGTTCTCGACTAAAGCCAGAGACCCAGTACTTC
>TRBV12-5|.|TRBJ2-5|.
CASGLGTETQYF
TGTGCTAGTGGTTTGGGAACGGAGACCCAGTACTTC
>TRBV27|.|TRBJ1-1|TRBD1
CASSLSSGGAGAFF
TGTGCCAGCAGTTTATCATCAGGGGGCGCCGGAGCTTTCTTT
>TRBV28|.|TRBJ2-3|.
CASSPRGTQYF
TGTGCCAGCAGTCCCCGGGGTACGCAGTATTTT
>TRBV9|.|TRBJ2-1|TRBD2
CASSVAVLAGGLYNEQFF
TGTGCCAGCAGCGTAGCTGTCCTAGCGGGAGGCCTTTACAATGAGCAGTTCTTC
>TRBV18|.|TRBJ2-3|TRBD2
CASSPPASGRTDTQYF
TGTGCCAGCTCACCACCGGCTAGCGGGAGGACAGATACGCAGTATTTT
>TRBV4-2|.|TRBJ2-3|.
CASSHPLSGAGTQYF
TGTGCCAGCAGCCACCCCCTAAGCGGTGCGGGGACGCAGTATTTT
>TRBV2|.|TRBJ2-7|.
CASSGLGGREQYF
TGTGCCAGCAGCGGACTAGGGGGGAGGGAGCAGTACTTC
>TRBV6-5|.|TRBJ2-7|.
CASSSLSYEQYF
TGTGCCAGCAGTTCCTTAAGCTACGAGCAGTACTTC
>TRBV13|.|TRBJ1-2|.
CASTYGYTF
TGTGCCAGCACTTACGGCTACACCTTC
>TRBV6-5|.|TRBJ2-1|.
CASSQIRAGEQFF
TGTGCCAGCAGCCAAATAAGGGCGGGTGAGCAGTTCTTC
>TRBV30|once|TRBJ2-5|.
CALRAVTQETQYF
TGTGCCTTGAGAGCGGTCACACAAGAGACCCAGTACTTC
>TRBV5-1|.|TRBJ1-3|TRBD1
CASSATGQAGNTIYF
TGCGCCAGCAGCGCGACAGGGCAGGCTGGAAACACCATATATTTT
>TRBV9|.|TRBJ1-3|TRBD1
CATGPGTGLSGNTIYF
TGTGCCACTGGCCCTGGGACAGGGCTCTCTGGAAACACCATATATTTT
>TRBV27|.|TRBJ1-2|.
CASSPRQDNYGYTF
TGTGCCAGCAGTCCTCGACAGGATAACTATGGCTACACCTTC
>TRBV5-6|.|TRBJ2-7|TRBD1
CASSLGTGPYEQYF
TGTGCCAGCAGCTTAGGGACAGGGCCCTACGAGCAGTACTTC
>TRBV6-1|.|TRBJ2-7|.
CASSEAPFRNEQYF
TGTGCCAGCAGTGAAGCCCCGTTTCGGAACGAGCAGTACTTC
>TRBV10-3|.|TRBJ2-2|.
CAISGGSAGELFF
TGTGCCATCAGTGGCGGTAGTGCCGGGGAGCTGTTTTTT
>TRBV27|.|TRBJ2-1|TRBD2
CASSPGLNNEQFF
TGTGCCAGCAGTCCGGGACTAAACAATGAGCAGTTCTTC
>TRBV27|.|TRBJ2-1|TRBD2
CASGKLAGEQFF
TGTGCCAGCGGAAAATTAGCGGGAGAACAGTTCTTC
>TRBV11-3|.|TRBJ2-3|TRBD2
CASSLYGGSQTSGNPDTQYF
TGTGCCAGCAGCTTATACGGCGGCTCCCAGACTAGCGGGAACCCAGATACGCAGTATTTT
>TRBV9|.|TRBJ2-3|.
CASSVASPGWTDTQYF
TGTGCCAGCAGCGTAGCATCCCCGGGTTGGACAGATACGCAGTATTTT
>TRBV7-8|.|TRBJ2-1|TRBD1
CASSRDRAYEQFF
TGTGCCAGCAGCAGGGACAGAGCCTATGAGCAGTTCTTC
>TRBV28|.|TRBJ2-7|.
CASRGTGYEQYF
TGTGCCAGCAGGGGAACAGGCTACGAGCAGTACTTC
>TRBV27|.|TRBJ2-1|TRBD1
CASSSRTGYNEQFF
TGTGCCAGCAGTTCCCGGACAGGGTACAATGAGCAGTTCTTC
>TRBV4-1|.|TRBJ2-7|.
CASSQDGGGGYEQYF
TGCGCCAGCAGCCAAGATGGAGGGGGCGGCTACGAGCAGTACTTC
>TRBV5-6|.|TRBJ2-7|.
CASSLTTLEQYF
TGTGCCAGCAGCTTGACGACACTGGAGCAGTACTTC
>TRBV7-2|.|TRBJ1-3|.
CASSLHGNTIYF
TGTGCCAGCAGCTTACACGGAAACACCATATATTTT